This section outlines one T cell receptor beta chain sequence together with its context. Its antigen remains unidentified. The treatment: therapeutic diphenylcyclopropenone sensitization with weekly scalp DPC. Alopecia patients deemed DPC-suitable, aged 18 to 70, excluding pregnancy. As the library was built, unique molecular identifiers were attached to individual cDNA molecules. TCRdb ran MiXCR on the reads and lists one entry per CDR3 protein. The sample has 1,000 or so distinct CDR3 sequences; 53% are singletons. This specimen belongs to a study of human T cells and chemical hapten exposure. Study results and caveats: Alopecia affecting every donor means their immune response may not match healthy people's.

Germline V gene sequence: CDR1 ENHRY, CDR2 SYGVKD. The CDR3 runs 13 residues. V shed 3 bases and J shed 5 bases, with 10 bases lying between them. This TCR was sampled from an adult with alopecia areata. Some clones in this sample may be carry-over from other donors' samples. This table probably holds off-target reads from a library built for another chain. V gene TRBV10-3 combines with J gene TRBJ2-5; D is uncertain. The specimen comprised whole blood, sampled before DPC sensitization or 2, 6, or about 24 weeks after (not recorded which). CDR3 sequence: CAISESFRETQYF. The CDR3 DNA sequence: TGTGCCATCAGTGAATCCTTCAGGGAGACCCAGTACTTC.